These 7 T cell receptor beta chains originate from one sample sequenced in a study of OX40 agonist ivuxolimab in advanced cancers. Assay: immunoSEQ multiplex PCR; the TCRdb copy retains only in-frame clones and omits some. Among about 19,000 clones listed, 80% to 85% were seen once. The sample was CD4+ or CD8+ T cells sorted from blood, taken in a trial of the OX40 agonist ivuxolimab. The origin of the receptors is an adult with an advanced solid tumor such as melanoma, head and neck, liver or kidney cancer.

The chain recombines TRBV30 with TRBJ1-6; 11 nucleotides agree with TRBD1. J lost 9 bases, V lost 0 bases, and 7 bases had no gene match. Germline V gene data show CDR1 as GTSNPN and CDR2 as SVGIG (reference sequence). The CDR3 is 16 residues long. This CDR3 reads CAWSVPGTGGGSPLHF. DNA of the CDR3: TGTGCCTGGAGTGTACCCGGGACAGGGGGTGGTTCACCCCTCCACTTT.

This chain joins TRBV27 and TRBJ1-5; no reliable D call. CDR1 and CDR2 from the germline V gene are MNHEY and SMNVEV (reference sequence). Trimming removed 5 bases from V and 4 bases from J, with 9 bases in between. This CDR3 comprises 13 residues. In nucleotides, the CDR3 is TGTGCCAGCAGTAATACGGAAAATCAGCCCCAGCATTTT. It yields the protein CASSNTENQPQHF.

The J gene is TRBJ2-7, the V gene TRBV28; perhaps D is TRBD1 or TRBD2 (5 bases each). In germline, CDR1 is MDHEN, CDR2 SYDVKM. There are 13 residues in the CDR3. V gave up 10 bases and J gave up 9 bases, with 22 bases separating them. The chain's CDR3 is CATYKWGRSGQYF. The CDR3, as DNA: TGTGCCACCTATAAGTGGGGACGGTCCGGGCAGTACTTC.

This chain connects TRBV28 to TRBJ2-7; the match to TRBD1 covers 10 bases. There are 15 residues in the CDR3. V trimming: 6 bases; J trimming: 5 bases; junction bases outside the gene matches: 10. The germline V gene encodes CDR1 MDHEN and CDR2 SYDVKM. In DNA, the CDR3 is TGTGCCAGCAGCCCTCCGGGACAGGGGAGGGACGAGCAGTACTTC. This encodes CASSPPGQGRDEQYF.

This sequence joins TRBV6-6 and TRBJ1-2; D unresolved. Trimming took 2 bases from V and 3 from J, leaving 10 bases between them. The CDR3 has 14 amino acids. The germline CDR1 and CDR2 sequences are MNHNY and SVGAGI (reference sequence). The CDR3 sequence: CASSYRERHYGYTF. The DNA of the CDR3 is TGTGCCAGCAGTTACAGGGAGCGGCACTATGGCTACACCTTC.

This chain uses TRBV7-2 with TRBJ2-3; D is unclear. Germline V CDR1 and CDR2: SGHTA, FQGNSA. V shed 0 bases and J shed 3 bases, with 4 bases lying between them. The CDR3 loop spans 13 amino acids. The CDR3 nucleotides read TGTGCCAGCAGCTTAGCGAGGACAGATACGCAGTATTTT. It yields the protein CASSLARTDTQYF.

This clone is judged medium-sized. The V gene is TRBV23-1, the J gene TRBJ2-1, with D possibly matching TRBD2 (6 bases). TRBV23-1 has ORF status, its function being uncertain. This CDR3 spans 18 amino acids. The V end was cut by 2 bases, the J end by 3 bases, with 20 bases between. The CDR3: CASSQGGNRAAYYNEQFF. CDR3 in DNA: TGCGCCAGCAGTCAAGGGGGGAATCGGGCGGCCTACTACAATGAGCAGTTCTTC.